These 18 T cell receptor beta chains share one sample of origin, sequenced in a study of early stage breast cancer tumors. Libraries were prepared by immunoSEQ multiplex PCR; TCRdb keeps only in-frame clonotypes and omits some of them. The sample records around 71,000 clones, 65% to 80% being singletons. What was sequenced was blood. The receptors come from a person aged 55 to 69 with breast cancer.

Remarks on this clone: The junction differs from germline at one of its ends, possibly a read error. This rearrangement joins TRBV7-7 to TRBJ2-3; D not certain. Germline CDR1 reads SSHAT; CDR2 reads FNYEAQ (reference sequence). There are 13 residues in the CDR3. The CDR3 sequence is CASSPLSTDTQYF. The CDR3 DNA is TGTGCTAGCAGCCCGCTTAGCACAGATACGCAGTATTTT.

V is TRBV7-9 and J is TRBJ1-2; tentatively, D is TRBD1 (5 bases). Between the trimmed V and J ends, which lost 4 bases and 4 bases, there was a span of 10 bases. The length of the CDR3 is 13 residues. Looked up from germline, CDR1 is SEHNR and CDR2 is FQNEAQ (reference sequence). The chain's CDR3 is CASSSGGAYGYTF. CDR3 coding DNA: TGTGCCAGCAGCTCCGGTGGGGCCTATGGCTACACCTTC.

The V gene is TRBV6-6, the J gene TRBJ2-7; the D gene is possibly TRBD2 (5 bases). V was cut by 8 bases and J by 4 bases, with 12 bases left in between. CDR1 and CDR2 from the germline V gene are MNHNY and SVGAGI (reference sequence). This CDR3 contains 12 residues. CDR3 sequence (DNA): TGTGCCAGCGGCCGAGGGCTTTACGAGCAGTACTTC. It translates to CASGRGLYEQYF.

The V gene is TRBV4-1, the J gene TRBJ2-2; 14 bases are a match to TRBD2. Germline V gene lookup returns CDR1 MGHRA and CDR2 YSYEKL. There are 16 residues in the CDR3. Trimming at V came to 1 base and at J to 8 bases, leaving 3 bases not matched to a gene. CDR3 DNA: TGCGCCAGCAGCCAAGGACTAGCGGGGGGGAAAGGGGAGCTGTTTTTT. It encodes CASSQGLAGGKGELFF.

The genes are TRBV5-5 and TRBJ2-5; D unresolved. The CDR3 covers 15 residues. V lost 3 bases and J 1 base, leaving 13 bases between the germline ends. Germline V gene data show CDR1 as SGHKS and CDR2 as YYEKEE (reference sequence). The CDR3 loop reads CASSSAPWAQETQYF. For the CDR3, the DNA is TGTGCCAGCAGCTCGGCACCCTGGGCCCAAGAGACCCAGTACTTC.

This clone was seen a few times. The chain combines TRBV7-9 with TRBJ2-7; D call uncertain. CDR1 SEHNR and CDR2 FQNEAQ come from the germline V gene (reference sequence). V shed 7 bases and J shed 0 bases, with 10 bases lying between them. The CDR3 runs to 13 residues. The CDR3 loop is CASKIEYSYEQYF. CDR3 in DNA: TGTGCCAGCAAAATCGAGTACTCCTACGAGCAGTACTTC.

Here the CDR3 DNA reads TGTGCCAGCAGCCTCCCCGGTGGGGCGGGCTACACCTTC. Translated, it gives CASSLPGGAGYTF. The genes are TRBV7-8 and TRBJ1-2, with D possibly TRBD1 on 5 matching bases. V was trimmed by 5 bases and J by 8 bases, leaving 15 bases between them. The CDR3 runs 13 residues. Germline assignment: CDR1 SGHVS and CDR2 FQNEAQ. Combining the CDR3 with reference TRBV7-8 and TRBJ1-2 gives the whole variable domain GAGVSQSPRYKVAKRGQDVALRCDPISGHVSLFWYQQALGQGPEFLTYFQNEAQLDKSGLPSDRFFAERPEGSVSTLKIQRTQQEDSAVYLCASSLPGGAGYTFGSGTRLTVV.

V usage is TRBV10-3 and J usage is TRBJ1-1; D is ambiguous. The CDR3 loop spans 11 amino acids. Germline V CDR1 and CDR2: ENHRY, SYGVKD. V was cut by 6 bases and J by 5 bases, with 7 bases left in between. The CDR3: CAIRAETEAFF. Written as DNA, the CDR3 is TGTGCCATCAGGGCGGAGACTGAAGCTTTCTTT.

The CDR3 spells CASSKATSGGLEQYF. DNA of the CDR3: TGTGCCAGCAGCAAAGCGACTAGCGGGGGTCTCGAGCAGTACTTC. V gene TRBV6-6 combines with J gene TRBJ2-7, with 12 bases lining up with TRBD2. Germline CDR1 reads MNHNY; CDR2 reads SVGAGI (reference sequence). The CDR3 extends over 15 amino acids. Trimming removed 6 bases from V and 6 bases from J; junction bases left unmatched: 9.

CDR3 loop: CASSRPGRSEQYF. CDR3 nucleotides: TGTGCCAGCAGCCGCCCAGGACGGAGTGAGCAGTACTTC. The chain couples TRBV16 to TRBJ2-7; no reliable D call. Germline values: CDR1 KGHSY, CDR2 FQNENV. The CDR3 runs 13 residues. The V end lost 4 bases, the J end lost 7 bases, and 14 bases lay between the germline ends.

This clone was seen more than once but under ten times. The chain carries TRBV10-3 and TRBJ2-7; tentative D call: TRBD2 (5 bases). The CDR3 has 13 amino acids. The ends were cut back, 4 bases at V and 5 bases at J, with 12 bases in the middle. Germline V gene data show CDR1 as ENHRY and CDR2 as SYGVKD. The DNA for the CDR3 is TGTGCCATCAGTGTTACGGGGTGGAACGAGCAGTACTTC. Residues: CAISVTGWNEQYF.

This clone was seen a few times. The chain has TRBV5-1 and TRBJ1-2; 7 bases align to TRBD1. The V gene's germline CDR1 is SGHRS and CDR2 YFSETQ. Trimming removed 0 bases from V and 8 bases from J; junction bases left unmatched: 10. This CDR3 region has 15 residues. In DNA form, the CDR3 reads TGCGCCAGCAGCTTGGGTACAGGGGAAGGTGGCGGCTACACCTTC. Translation gives CASSLGTGEGGGYTF.

The chain has TRBV19 and TRBJ2-6; D unclear. CDR3 size: 18 residues. CDR1 LNHDA and CDR2 SQIVND come from the germline V gene (reference sequence). The ends were cut back, 0 bases at V and 0 bases at J, with 12 bases in the middle. The chain's CDR3 is CASSIDVGSYSGANVLTF. In DNA form, the CDR3 reads TGTGCCAGTAGTATAGATGTAGGCTCTTACTCTGGGGCCAACGTCCTGACTTTC.

The rearrangement links TRBV27 to TRBJ2-3; D call uncertain. V lost 3 bases and J 6 bases, leaving 10 bases between the germline ends. Germline values: CDR1 MNHEY, CDR2 SMNVEV (reference sequence). This CDR3 has 13 residues. CDR3 sequence reads: CASSFSVRDTQYF. In DNA form, the CDR3 reads TGTGCCAGCAGTTTCTCGGTAAGGGATACGCAGTATTTT.

The rearrangement joins TRBV2 to TRBJ2-5; D may match TRBD1 or TRBD2 (6 bases each). CDR3 length: 15 amino acids. V was shortened by 2 bases and J by 4 bases, with 14 bases between the two germline ends. CDR1 and CDR2 from the germline V gene are SNHLY and FYNNEI. CDR3 residues: CASSESGGPRETQYF. DNA for the CDR3: TGTGCCAGCAGTGAAAGTGGGGGGCCACGAGAGACCCAGTACTTC.

The chain uses TRBV5-6 and TRBJ2-1, with D possibly matching TRBD1 (6 bases). The V end was cut by 6 bases, the J end by 0 bases, with 10 bases between. The CDR3 sequence is 14 residues long. Germline V gene data show CDR1 as SGHDT and CDR2 as YYEEEE. CDR3 nucleotide sequence: TGTGCCAGCAAACAGGGAAGCTCCTACAATGAGCAGTTCTTC. Translating it yields CASKQGSSYNEQFF. Combining the CDR3 with reference TRBV5-6 and TRBJ2-1 gives the whole variable domain DAGVTQSPTHLIKTRGQQVTLRCSPKSGHDTVSWYQQALGQGPQFIFQYYEEEERQRGNFPDRFSGHQFPNYSSELNVNALLLGDSALYLCASKQGSSYNEQFFGPGTRLTVL.

The V gene is TRBV7-9, the J gene TRBJ2-7; D not certain. Trimming removed 4 bases at V and 2 bases at J, with 9 bases between. This CDR3 has 13 amino acids. Germline assignment: CDR1 SEHNR and CDR2 FQNEAQ (reference sequence). The CDR3 is CASSYGPPYEQYF. The CDR3 region has the DNA TGTGCCAGCAGCTACGGGCCCCCCTACGAGCAGTACTTC.

The J gene is TRBJ2-2, the V gene TRBV9; no clear D. Looked up from germline, CDR1 is SGDLS and CDR2 is YYNGEE. V was shortened by 3 bases and J by 0 bases, with 9 bases between the two germline ends. The CDR3 loop spans 15 amino acids. The CDR3 is CASSAYTPNTGELFF. In DNA, the CDR3 is TGTGCCAGCAGCGCCTACACCCCGAACACCGGGGAGCTGTTTTTT.